The present entry profiles one T cell receptor (beta chain) with its context. These data originate in a study of T cells expressing NK-cell markers. From the 5' RACE reads, TCRdb lists one entry per CDR3 protein and no DNA. This sample contains about 150,000 distinct CDR3 sequences. The CDR3 sequence is 16 residues long. From germline, CDR1 is SGHAT and CDR2 FQNNGV. The TCR sequence derives from a woman in her forties or fifties in good health. What was sequenced was blood T cells: a sorted CD56 or NKG2C T cell subset, CD4+ or CD8+ T cells, or bulk PBMC T cells (not recorded which). The chain uses TRBV11-2 and TRBJ2-5. The CDR3 reads CASSPRRRLGQETQYF.